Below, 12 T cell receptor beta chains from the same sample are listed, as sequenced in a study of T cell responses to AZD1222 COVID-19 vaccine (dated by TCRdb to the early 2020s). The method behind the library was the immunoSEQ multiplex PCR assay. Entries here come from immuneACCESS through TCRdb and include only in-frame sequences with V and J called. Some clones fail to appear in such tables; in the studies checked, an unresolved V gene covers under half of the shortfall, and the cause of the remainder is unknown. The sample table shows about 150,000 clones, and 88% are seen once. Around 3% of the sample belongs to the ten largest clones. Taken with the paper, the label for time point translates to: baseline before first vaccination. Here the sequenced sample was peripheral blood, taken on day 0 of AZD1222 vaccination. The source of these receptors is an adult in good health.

The CDR3 DNA is TGTGCCAGCAGCAAAGGACAGGAGTATGAAAAACTGTTTTTT. Protein: CASSKGQEYEKLFF. V and J are TRBV7-9 and TRBJ1-4, with 7 bases fitting TRBD1. This CDR3 contains 14 residues. With 5 bases clipped from V and 6 bases from J, the junction kept 6 bases outside the gene matches. Germline V gives CDR1 SEHNR, CDR2 FQNEAQ (reference sequence).

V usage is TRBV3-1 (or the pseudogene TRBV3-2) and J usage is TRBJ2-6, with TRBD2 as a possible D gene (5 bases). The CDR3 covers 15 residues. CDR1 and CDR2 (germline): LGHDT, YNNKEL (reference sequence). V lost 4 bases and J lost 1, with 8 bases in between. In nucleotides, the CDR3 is TGTGCCAGCAGCCTTATAGCGTCTGGGGCCAACGTCCTGACTTTC. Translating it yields CASSLIASGANVLTF.

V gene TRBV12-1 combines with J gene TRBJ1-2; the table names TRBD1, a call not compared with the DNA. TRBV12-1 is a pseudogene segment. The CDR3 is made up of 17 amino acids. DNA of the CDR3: TGTGCCAGCAGCCCGAAGGTGGGACAGGGCCTAGGATATGGCTACACCTTC. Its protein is CASSPKVGQGLGYGYTF.

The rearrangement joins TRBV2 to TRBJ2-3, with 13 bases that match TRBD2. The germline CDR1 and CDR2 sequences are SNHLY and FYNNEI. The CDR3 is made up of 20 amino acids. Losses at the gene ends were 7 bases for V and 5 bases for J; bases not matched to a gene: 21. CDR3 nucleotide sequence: TGTGCCAGCAACAAGGGGGTCCAATTAGTAGGACTAGCGGGGGTAGATACGCAGTATTTT. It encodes CASNKGVQLVGLAGVDTQYF.

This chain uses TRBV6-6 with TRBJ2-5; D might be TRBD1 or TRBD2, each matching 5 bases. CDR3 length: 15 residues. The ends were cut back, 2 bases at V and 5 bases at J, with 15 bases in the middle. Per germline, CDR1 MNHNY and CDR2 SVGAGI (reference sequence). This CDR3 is CASSYGTSLGETQYF. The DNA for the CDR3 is TGTGCCAGCAGTTACGGGACCTCGCTAGGGGAGACCCAGTACTTC.

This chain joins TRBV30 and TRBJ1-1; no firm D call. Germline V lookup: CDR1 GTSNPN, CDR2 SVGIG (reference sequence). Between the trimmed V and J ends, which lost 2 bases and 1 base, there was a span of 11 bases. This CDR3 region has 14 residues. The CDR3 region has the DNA TGTGCCTGGAGTCCTCGGCAGCCGAACACTGAAGCTTTCTTT. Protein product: CAWSPRQPNTEAFF.

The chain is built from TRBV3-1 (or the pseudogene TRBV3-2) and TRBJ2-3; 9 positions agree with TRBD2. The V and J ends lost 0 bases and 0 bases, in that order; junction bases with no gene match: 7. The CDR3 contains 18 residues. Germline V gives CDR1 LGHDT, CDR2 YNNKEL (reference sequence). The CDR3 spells CASSQDHPTSGSTDTQYF. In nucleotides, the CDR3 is TGTGCCAGCAGCCAAGATCACCCGACTAGCGGTAGCACAGATACGCAGTATTTT.

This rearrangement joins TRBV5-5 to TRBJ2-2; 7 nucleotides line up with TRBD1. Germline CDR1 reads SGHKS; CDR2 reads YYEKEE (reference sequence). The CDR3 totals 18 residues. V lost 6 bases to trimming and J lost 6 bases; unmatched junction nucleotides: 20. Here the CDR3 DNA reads TGTGCCAGCACTCACGGTGGCAGGGGGACGGTCGGTGCCGGGGAGCTGTTTTTT. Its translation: CASTHGGRGTVGAGELFF.

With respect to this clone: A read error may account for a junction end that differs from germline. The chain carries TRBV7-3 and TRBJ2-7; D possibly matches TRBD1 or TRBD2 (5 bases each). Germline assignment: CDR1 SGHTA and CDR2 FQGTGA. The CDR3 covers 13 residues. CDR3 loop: CASSLTGRGELNF. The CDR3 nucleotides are TGTGCCAGCAGCTTAACAGGAAGGGGAGAGCTGAACTTC.

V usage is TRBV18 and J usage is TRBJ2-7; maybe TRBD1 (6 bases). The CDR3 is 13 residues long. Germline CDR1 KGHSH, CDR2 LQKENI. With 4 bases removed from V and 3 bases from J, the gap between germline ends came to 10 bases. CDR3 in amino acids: CASSQQGGYEQYF. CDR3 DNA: TGTGCCAGCTCACAACAGGGCGGCTACGAGCAGTACTTC.

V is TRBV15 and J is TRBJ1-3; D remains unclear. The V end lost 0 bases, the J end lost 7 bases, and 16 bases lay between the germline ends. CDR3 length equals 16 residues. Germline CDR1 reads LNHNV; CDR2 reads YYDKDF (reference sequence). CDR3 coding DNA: TGTGCCACCAGCAGAGATCGGGCGACAAATGGGAACACCATATATTTT. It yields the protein CATSRDRATNGNTIYF.

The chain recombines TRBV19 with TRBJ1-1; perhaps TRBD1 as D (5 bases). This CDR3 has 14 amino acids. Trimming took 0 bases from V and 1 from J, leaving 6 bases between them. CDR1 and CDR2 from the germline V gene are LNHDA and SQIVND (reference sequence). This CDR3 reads CASSIETANTEAFF. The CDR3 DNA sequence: TGTGCCAGTAGTATAGAGACAGCGAACACTGAAGCTTTCTTT.